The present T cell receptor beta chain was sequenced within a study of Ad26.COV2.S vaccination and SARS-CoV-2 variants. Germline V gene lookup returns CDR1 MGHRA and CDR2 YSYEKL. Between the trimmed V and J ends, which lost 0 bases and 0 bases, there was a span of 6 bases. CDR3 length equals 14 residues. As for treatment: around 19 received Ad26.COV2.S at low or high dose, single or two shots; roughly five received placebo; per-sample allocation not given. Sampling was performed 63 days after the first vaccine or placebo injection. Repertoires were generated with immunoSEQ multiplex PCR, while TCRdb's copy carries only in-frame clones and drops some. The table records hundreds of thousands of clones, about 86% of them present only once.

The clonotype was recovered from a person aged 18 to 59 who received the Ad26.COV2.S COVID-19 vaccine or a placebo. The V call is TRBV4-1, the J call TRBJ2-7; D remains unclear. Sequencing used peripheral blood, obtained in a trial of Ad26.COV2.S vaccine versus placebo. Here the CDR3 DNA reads TGCGCCAGCAGCCAAGATATCAGCTCCTACGAGCAGTACTTC. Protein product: CASSQDISSYEQYF.